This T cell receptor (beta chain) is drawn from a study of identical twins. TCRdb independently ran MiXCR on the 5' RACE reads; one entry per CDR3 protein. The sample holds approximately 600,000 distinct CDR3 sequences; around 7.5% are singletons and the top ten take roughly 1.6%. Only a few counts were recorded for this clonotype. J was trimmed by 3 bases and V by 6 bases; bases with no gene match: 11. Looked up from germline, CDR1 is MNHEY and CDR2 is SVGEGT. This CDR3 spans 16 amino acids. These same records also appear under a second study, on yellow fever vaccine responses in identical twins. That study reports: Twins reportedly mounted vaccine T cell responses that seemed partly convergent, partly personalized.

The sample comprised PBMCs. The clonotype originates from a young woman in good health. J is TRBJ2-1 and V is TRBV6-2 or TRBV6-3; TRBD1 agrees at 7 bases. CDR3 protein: CASRIARGLHYNEQFF. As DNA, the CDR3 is TGTGCCAGCAGGATTGCCAGGGGGTTACACTACAATGAGCAGTTCTTC.